This entry describes one T cell receptor (beta chain). Its antigen is unknown. No quality values exist for individual bases; no much larger clone is one base distant. Each collaborating institution followed its own protocols to collect whole blood in K2EDTA tubes. For TCRbeta analysis, collaborator samples were shipped as frozen whole blood, as isolated PBMCs, or as DNA extracted from either sample type. This record comes from a study of blood T cell repertoires in COVID-19 (dated by TCRdb to 2018 to 2020). In terms of the full investigation: Collaborator samples came from the United States, Italy and Spain and covered acute and convalescent phases of COVID-19. The material from the prospective study consisted of cDNA or gDNA derived from T cells, B-cell-depleted T cells, or PBMCs. Deeply sampled blood TCRbeta repertoires from subjects exposed to, actively infected with, or recovered from COVID-19 were included in the dataset. The repertoires were released in a freely available public database intended as a resource for research on the immune response to SARS-CoV-2. The samples were drawn from the first 160 participants of the ongoing ImmuneRACE study and from 1,254 subjects provided by 6 global collaborators. A de-identified subject ID, COVID-19 status, age in years and sex were almost always included in the sample metadata. Where available, HLA class I and class II types were taken from metadata supplied by the sample provider and were not determined by assay-based typing. What the research found in general, with its limitations: How much clinical and demographic metadata was included differed by source and by participant, and the metadata was provided uncurated.

Here V drops 5 bases and J drops 4 bases, and the junction holds 8 bases not matched to any gene. CDR1 and CDR2, looked up from the germline V gene (reference sequence), are LNHDA and SQIVND. There are 15 amino acids in the CDR3, from cysteine to phenylalanine inclusive. Just the 45-base CDR3 DNA is kept, in frame starting at base 1. TCRbeta CDR3 regions were amplified from genomic DNA using the immunoSEQ Assay, a bias-controlled multiplex PCR. On the study's bioinformatics: Nucleated cell counts per sample were estimated from amplification of reference gene primers within the assay. Sequence reads were collapsed and filtered to measure the absolute abundance of every unique TCRbeta CDR3 rearrangement. For each sample, productive Simpson clonality was calculated as the square root of Simpson's diversity index over productive rearrangements. Not all clones reach the TCRdb copy of this immuneACCESS table, which keeps in-frame sequences only. Checked studies attribute under half of the gap to unresolved V genes and leave the rest unexplained. Clone size and the V and J calls come from that table; the DNA yielded D and trimming. This sample gives over 65,000 clones in total; approximately 80% of them show up just once. Of the sample, 44% falls within the top ten clones.

The chain is made from TRBV19 and TRBJ1-5, and 7 junction bases match TRBD1. Sequences were obtained from peripheral blood. The receptor was derived from a man at least 80 years old with acute or convalescent COVID-19. The DNA reads as follows: TGTGCCAGTAGTGCGACAGGGAATCGAAATCAGCCCCAGCATTTT. It translates to CASSATGNRNQPQHF.